The entry that follows covers one T cell receptor (beta chain) sequence. The data originate from a study of sequential checkpoint blockade in melanoma. Germline assignment: CDR1 PRHDT and CDR2 FYEKMQ (reference sequence). With 5 bases clipped from V and 10 bases from J, the junction kept 7 bases outside the gene matches. The CDR3 loop spans 13 amino acids. TCRdb's table, derived via immunoSEQ multiplex PCR, lists solely in-frame clones and lacks some. The sample has about 40,000 clones; around 86% are singletons. Treatment of the sample: randomized to nivolumab then ipilimumab (arm A) or the reverse (arm B).

Sample: CD8+ T cells sorted from blood (inferred from file names), taken from a patient given nivolumab and ipilimumab in sequence. The sequence came from a human donor with melanoma. This chain links TRBV13 with TRBJ1-5; the match to TRBD1 covers 8 bases. CDR3 sequence reads: CASSRQGSGPQHF. Written as DNA, the CDR3 is TGTGCCAGCAGCCGACAGGGGTCTGGTCCCCAGCATTTT.